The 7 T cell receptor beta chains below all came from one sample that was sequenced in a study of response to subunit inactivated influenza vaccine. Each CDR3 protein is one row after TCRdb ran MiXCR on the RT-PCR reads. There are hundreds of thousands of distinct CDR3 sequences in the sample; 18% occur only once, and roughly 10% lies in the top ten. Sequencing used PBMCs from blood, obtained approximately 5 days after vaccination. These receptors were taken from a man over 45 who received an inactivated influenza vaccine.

In DNA form, the CDR3 reads TGTGCCAGCAGCAACAGGGAAGTAAATCAGCCCCAGCATTTT. Residues: CASSNREVNQPQHF. V is TRBV3-1 and J is TRBJ1-5; D is possibly TRBD1 (6 bases). Germline assignment: CDR1 LGHDT and CDR2 YNNKEL (reference sequence). The CDR3 spans 14 residues. V was pared by 5 bases and J by 4 bases, with 12 bases between.

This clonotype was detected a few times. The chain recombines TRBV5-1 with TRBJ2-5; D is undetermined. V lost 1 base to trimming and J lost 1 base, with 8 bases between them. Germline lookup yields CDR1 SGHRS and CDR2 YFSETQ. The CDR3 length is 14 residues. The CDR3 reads CASSLWEIQETQYF. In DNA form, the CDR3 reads TGCGCCAGCAGCTTGTGGGAAATCCAAGAGACCCAGTACTTC.

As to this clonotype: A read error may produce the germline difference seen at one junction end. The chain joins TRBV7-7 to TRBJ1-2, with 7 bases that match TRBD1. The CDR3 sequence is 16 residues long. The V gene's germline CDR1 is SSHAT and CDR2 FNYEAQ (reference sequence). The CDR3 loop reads CASSLGGTEANYGYTF. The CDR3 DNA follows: TGTGCTAGCAGCTTAGGGGGGACAGAAGCTAACTATGGCTACACCTTC.

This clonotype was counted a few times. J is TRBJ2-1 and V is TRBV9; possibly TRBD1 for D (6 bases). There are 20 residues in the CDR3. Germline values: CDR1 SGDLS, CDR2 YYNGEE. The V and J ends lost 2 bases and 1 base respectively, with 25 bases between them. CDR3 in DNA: TGTGCCAGCAGCGTTGGGTCCCAACAGGGTTTTACTCAATCCTACAATGAGCAGTTCTTC. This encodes CASSVGSQQGFTQSYNEQFF.

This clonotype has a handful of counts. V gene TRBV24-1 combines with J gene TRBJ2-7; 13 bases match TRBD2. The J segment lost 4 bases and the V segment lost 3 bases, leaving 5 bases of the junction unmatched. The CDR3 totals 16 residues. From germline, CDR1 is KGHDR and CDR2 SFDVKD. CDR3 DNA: TGTGCCACCAGTGATGTCGGGACTAGCGGGGCGTACGAGCAGTACTTC. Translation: CATSDVGTSGAYEQYF.

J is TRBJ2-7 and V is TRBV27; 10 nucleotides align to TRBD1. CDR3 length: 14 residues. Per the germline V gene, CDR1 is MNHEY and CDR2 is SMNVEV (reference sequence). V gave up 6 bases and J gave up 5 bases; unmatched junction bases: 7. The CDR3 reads CASSRGQGPHEQYF. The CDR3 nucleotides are TGTGCCAGCAGCCGGGGACAGGGGCCCCACGAGCAGTACTTC.

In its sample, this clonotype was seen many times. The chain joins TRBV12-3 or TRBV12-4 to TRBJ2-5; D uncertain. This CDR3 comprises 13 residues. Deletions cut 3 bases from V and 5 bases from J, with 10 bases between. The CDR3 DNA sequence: TGTGCCAGCAGTTTCCTAGGAGAGGAGACCCAGTACTTC. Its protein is CASSFLGEETQYF.